This T cell receptor (beta chain) was documented in a study of CXCR4 blockade with PD-1 therapy in pancreatic cancer. Study-level points and caveats: Convergent selection by common tumor antigens was suggested by nucleotide rearrangement counts. Sequencing covered TCRbeta chains only, not alpha chains. Tumor clonality averaged about 0.15 versus 0.049 in healthy blood, not predicting survival.

The length of the CDR3 is 17 residues. Sequencing was performed with immunoSEQ multiplex PCR; in TCRdb, only in-frame clones are kept and a portion is missing. In the table there are over 8,000 clones, 50% to 75% of which are singletons. In its sample, this clone is medium-sized. Its antigen is not identified. This sequence joins TRBV1 and TRBJ1-2; the D segment call TRBD1 is taken from the table without a DNA check. TRBV1 is described as a pseudogene. Sequenced sample: tumor tissue. The sequence derives from a human donor with pancreatic ductal adenocarcinoma. CDR3 nucleotides: TGCGCCAGCAGCCCCTACCTGGACAGTCAGTTTAACTATGGCTACACCTTC. Translation: CASSPYLDSQFNYGYTF.